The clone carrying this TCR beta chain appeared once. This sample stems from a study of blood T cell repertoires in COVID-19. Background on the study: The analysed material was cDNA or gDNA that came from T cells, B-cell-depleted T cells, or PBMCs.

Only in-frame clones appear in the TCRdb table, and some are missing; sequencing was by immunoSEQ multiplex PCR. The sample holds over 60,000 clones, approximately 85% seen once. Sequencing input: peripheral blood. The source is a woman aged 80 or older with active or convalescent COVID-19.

CDR3 in amino acids: CASSGLQGATEAFF. The CDR3 DNA reads as TGTGCCAGCAGCGGGCTACAGGGGGCGACTGAAGCTTTCTTT. The gene calls are TRBV5-8 and TRBJ1-1, with 9 bases that match TRBD1. The trim removed 4 bases at V and 5 bases at J, leaving 6 bases unmatched. The germline V gene encodes CDR1 SGHTS and CDR2 YDEGEE. The CDR3 sequence is 14 residues long.